This entry is about one T cell receptor (beta chain). This clone was picked up a small number of times. The clone's antigen remains unknown. No per-base quality is available; no much larger clone lies one base away. The data were obtained in a study of blood T cell repertoires in COVID-19 (dated by TCRdb to about 2020). Notes on the research overall: Samples from collaborators originated in the United States, Italy and Spain and spanned both the acute and convalescent phases of COVID-19. The material from the prospective study consisted of cDNA or gDNA derived from T cells, B-cell-depleted T cells, or PBMCs. The dataset comprised deeply sampled blood TCRbeta repertoires from subjects exposed to, actively infected with, or recovered from COVID-19. The repertoires were released in a freely available public database meant as a resource for research on the immune response to SARS-CoV-2. The samples were drawn from the first 160 participants of the ongoing ImmuneRACE study and from over a thousand subjects provided by 6 global collaborators. Sample metadata almost always included a de-identified subject ID, COVID-19 status, age in years and sex. Where HLA class I and class II types were available, the types were taken from metadata supplied by the sample provider, not from assay-based typing.

TCRbeta CDR3 regions were amplified from genomic DNA by means of the immunoSEQ Assay, a bias-controlled multiplex PCR. As for the authors' bioinformatics: Within the assay, amplification of reference gene primers was used to estimate how many nucleated cells each sample contained. To quantify the absolute abundance of each unique TCRbeta CDR3 rearrangement, sequence reads were collapsed and filtered. For each sample, productive Simpson clonality was calculated as the square root of Simpson's diversity index across productive rearrangements. TCRdb provides this immuneACCESS table in a form limited to in-frame rearrangements. Some clones are lacking; in checked studies, under half of them reflect an unresolved V gene, and why the rest are absent is not known. V and J calls and clone size follow that table, whereas D and trimming were derived from the DNA. In this sample the table shows about 150,000 clones, roughly 88% of which occur a single time. The ten largest clones capture 5.2% of the sample.

The paper's findings and limits, for the study overall: Clinical and demographic metadata were provided uncurated, with the amount varying by source and participant.

In the prospective study, participants were about 18 to 90 years old, resided in around 25 geographic areas of the United States, and were enrolled through a virtual design. To assign participants to cohorts, the prospective study relied on clinical history that participants themselves reported in a screening survey and a study questionnaire. A participant counted as exposed if, within 2 weeks of entering the study, that participant had been in contact with someone who had a PCR-confirmed or clinician-diagnosed COVID-19 case. In the prospective study, mobile phlebotomists collected whole blood, serum and a nasopharyngeal or oropharyngeal swab from each participant. Participants in the prospective study had the option to provide additional blood draws and questionnaires over an approximately 2-month period. Prospective study blood samples were shipped either frozen or at room temperature before DNA extraction.

There are 14 amino acids in the CDR3, from cysteine to phenylalanine inclusive. This entry keeps only the CDR3 DNA: 42 bases, framed from base 1. CDR1 LNHDA and CDR2 SQIVND were looked up in the germline V gene (reference sequence). Between the V and J ends, shortened by 11 bases and 6 bases respectively, the junction contains 19 bases. This TCR derives from a man aged 65 to 85 who had been exposed to COVID-19. What was sequenced was PBMCs or T cells enriched from blood (not recorded which). The chain links TRBV19 with TRBJ2-2; tentative D gene TRBD1, with 6 bases matching. The CDR3 sequence is CAAAGVVRSGELFF. The nucleotide sequence is given as TGTGCCGCCGCAGGGGTTGTGAGGTCCGGGGAGCTGTTTTTT. The full variable domain, completed from the reference TRBV19 and TRBJ2-2 proteins outside the CDR3, reads DGGITQSPKYLFRKEGQNVTLSCEQNLNHDAMYWYRQDPGQGLRLIYYSQIVNDFQKGDIAEGYSVSREKKESFPLTVTSAQKNPTAFYLCAAAGVVRSGELFFGEGSRLTVL.